This T cell receptor (beta chain) emerged from a study of beta chain features in type 1 diabetes. The study reverse transcribed the entire isolated RNA, so it sequenced expressed TCRB transcripts. Only in-frame clones appear in the TCRdb table, and some are missing; sequencing was by immunoSEQ multiplex PCR. This table holds hundreds of thousands of clones, roughly an eighth found once. Trimming removed 0 bases from V and 4 bases from J, with 13 bases in between. The CDR3 contains 15 residues. Germline assignment: CDR1 SGHRS and CDR2 YFSETQ. The study, taken as a whole, reports: There was a moderate but significant shortening of TCRB CDR3s in all four CD4+ subsets of Type 1 diabetes patients.

On this clone itself: As yet, its antigen is unknown.

The chain combines TRBV5-1 with TRBJ2-5, with D perhaps given as TRBD1 or TRBD2 (5 bases each). The receptor was derived from a man between 18 and 35 years old with type 1 diabetes. Sequencing was carried out using naive CD4+ T cells from blood. The chain's CDR3 is CASSLALDSGETQYF. For the CDR3, the DNA is TGCGCCAGCAGCTTGGCACTAGACAGTGGAGAGACCCAGTACTTC.